A selection of T cell receptor beta chains follows, all from one sample in a study of blood T cells in healthy people across ages. TCRdb itself ran the 5' RACE reads through MiXCR, one entry per CDR3 protein. The table records fewer than 1.5 million distinct CDR3 sequences, 35% to 45% of them present only once. Sequencing was performed on blood. The receptors derive from a woman aged 18-35 years in good health. The CDR3 runs from the conserved cysteine through the conserved F or W. D genes are given only for firm matches. The size entry is marked missing in some rows and otherwise reads once, few, many or a size class.

TRBV20-1	NA	TRBJ2-1	NA	CSAGNLGGAHSYNEQFF	TGCAGTGCTGGAAATCTAGGGGGGGCACATTCCTACAATGAGCAGTTCTTC
TRBV2	NA	TRBJ2-7	TRBD2	CASSPRTAGDLYEQYF	TGTGCCAGCAGCCCTCGGACGGCGGGGGATTTATACGAGCAGTACTTC
TRBV10-3	NA	TRBJ2-1	NA	CAISESGTGDNEQFF	TGTGCCATCAGTGAGTCAGGGACGGGGGACAATGAGCAGTTCTTC
TRBV15	NA	TRBJ2-7	NA	CTTSREGVTSYEQYF	TGTACCACCAGCAGAGAAGGGGTTACTAGCTACGAGCAGTACTTC
TRBV28	NA	TRBJ1-4	NA	CASSETDVREKLFF	TGTGCCAGCAGCGAAACCGACGTCCGGGAAAAACTGTTTTTT
TRBV6-5	NA	TRBJ2-7	TRBD1	CASSYVGTAGWDEQYF	TGTGCCAGCAGTTACGTCGGGACAGCCGGGTGGGACGAGCAGTACTTC
TRBV2	few	TRBJ1-2	NA	CATTRGRVANYGYTF	TGTGCCACTACCCGGGGGCGGGTAGCGAACTATGGCTACACCTTC
TRBV12-3/TRBV12-4	few	TRBJ2-2	TRBD1	CASSLRRTGSANTGELFF	TGTGCCAGCAGTTTACGTAGGACAGGGAGTGCGAACACCGGGGAGCTGTTTTTT
TRBV28	NA	TRBJ2-3	TRBD2	CASKTGGRVSTDTQYF	TGTGCCAGCAAAACGGGGGGGAGGGTTAGCACAGATACGCAGTATTTT
TRBV5-1	NA	TRBJ1-1	TRBD1	CASSSEDRGTEAFF	TGCGCCAGCAGCTCAGAGGACAGGGGAACTGAAGCTTTCTTT
TRBV10-3	few	TRBJ1-5	TRBD1	CAISAGTGASNQPQHF	TGTGCCATCAGTGCAGGGACAGGAGCGAGCAATCAGCCCCAGCATTTT
TRBV13	NA	TRBJ2-3	TRBD2	CASSQQAGIGTDTQYF	TGTGCCAGCAGTCAGCAAGCGGGGATTGGAACAGATACGCAGTATTTT
TRBV2	NA	TRBJ1-4	NA	CASSAPNNERLFF	TGTGCCAGCAGTGCGCCTAATAATGAAAGACTGTTTTTT
TRBV7-9	NA	TRBJ1-2	TRBD1	CASSSTGGQTYGYTF	TGTGCCAGCAGCTCGACAGGGGGTCAGACCTATGGCTACACCTTC
TRBV20-1	few	TRBJ2-1	NA	CSAKNNEQFF	TGCAGTGCAAAGAACAATGAGCAGTTCTTC
TRBV10-2	NA	TRBJ1-2	NA	CASSESTGVDGYTF	TGCGCCAGCAGTGAGTCCACGGGCGTAGATGGCTACACCTTC
TRBV2	few	TRBJ2-1	NA	CASSEIGPRSYNEQFF	TGTGCCAGCAGTGAAATTGGGCCCCGCTCCTACAATGAGCAGTTCTTC
TRBV4-2	few	TRBJ2-7	NA	CASSRGGQDYFSYEQYF	TGTGCCAGCAGCAGGGGGGGACAGGATTATTTCTCCTACGAGCAGTACTTC
TRBV20-1	few	TRBJ2-1	NA	CSAPRGRDSYYNEQFF	TGCAGTGCTCCCCGGGGCCGGGACTCCTACTACAATGAGCAGTTCTTC
TRBV7-2	many	TRBJ2-7	NA	CASSLEVRYEQYF	TGTGCCAGCAGCTTAGAGGTGCGCTACGAGCAGTACTTC
TRBV6-1	NA	TRBJ2-3	NA	CASKDQITDTQYF	TGTGCCAGCAAGGACCAAATCACAGATACGCAGTATTTT
TRBV20-1	NA	TRBJ2-3	TRBD2	CSARLLASGSVDTQYF	TGCAGTGCTAGGCTTTTGGCTAGCGGGAGTGTAGATACGCAGTATTTT
TRBV6-1	NA	TRBJ1-1	NA	CASTVGFGTEAFF	TGTGCCAGCACTGTAGGGTTTGGCACTGAAGCTTTCTTT
TRBV12-5	NA	TRBJ1-1	NA	CASGLGVTEGAFF	TGTGCTAGTGGTTTAGGGGTGACCGAGGGAGCTTTCTTT
TRBV9	NA	TRBJ2-1	TRBD1	CASSHQPVRQGGEQFF	TGTGCCAGCAGCCATCAACCGGTTAGACAGGGCGGTGAGCAGTTCTTC
TRBV4-1	NA	TRBJ1-3	NA	CASSQDASSGNTIYF	TGCGCCAGCAGCCAAGACGCGTCCTCTGGAAACACCATATATTTT
TRBV9	NA	TRBJ1-3	NA	CASSVAGTTRSGNTIYF	TGTGCCAGCAGCGTAGCAGGGACGACGAGATCTGGAAACACCATATATTTT
TRBV6-1	NA	TRBJ2-1	TRBD2	CASSRKTSGAYNEQFF	TGTGCCAGCAGTCGTAAGACTAGCGGGGCCTACAATGAGCAGTTCTTC
TRBV12-1	NA	TRBJ1-5	NA	CASSISDRVRNQPQHF	TGTGCCAGCAGCATTAGTGACAGGGTACGCAATCAGCCCCAGCATTTT
TRBV3-1	NA	TRBJ2-1	NA	CASRLHSHQETQFF	TGTGCCAGCAGACTTCATTCTCATCAAGAGACCCAGTTCTTC
TRBV3-1	NA	TRBJ1-2	TRBD1	CASSTGGYYGYTF	TGTGCCAGCAGCACAGGGGGCTACTATGGCTACACCTTC
TRBV7-2	few	TRBJ2-3	TRBD2	CASTLSRASGSTDTQYF	TGTGCCAGCACCCTTAGTCGAGCTAGCGGGAGCACAGATACGCAGTATTTT
TRBV7-2	NA	TRBJ2-7	NA	CASSYAGTLYNEQYF	TGTGCCAGCAGCTACGCGGGGACCCTCTACAATGAGCAGTACTTC
TRBV5-1	once	TRBJ1-5	TRBD1	CASSLEGASQPQHF	TGCGCCAGCAGCTTGGAGGGGGCGAGTCAGCCCCAGCATTTT
TRBV27	NA	TRBJ2-7	NA	CASSLRDTSSYEQYF	TGTGCCAGCAGTTTAAGGGACACGAGCTCCTACGAGCAGTACTTC
TRBV7-9	NA	TRBJ2-5	NA	CASSLSFLGETQYF	TGTGCCAGCAGCTTAAGTTTTTTGGGAGAGACCCAGTACTTC
TRBV29-1	few	TRBJ2-3	TRBD2	CSVPWREGPDTQYF	TGCAGCGTTCCCTGGCGGGAGGGTCCAGATACGCAGTATTTT
TRBV7-2	NA	TRBJ2-7	NA	CASTFSYEQYF	TGTGCCAGCACCTTTTCCTACGAGCAGTACTTC
TRBV6-1	NA	TRBJ1-5	TRBD1	CASSEDRGRWGPQHF	TGTGCCAGCAGCGAGGACAGGGGCCGGTGGGGGCCCCAGCATTTT
TRBV28	NA	TRBJ2-7	NA	CASSFSRKDYEQYF	TGTGCCAGCAGTTTCTCCAGGAAAGATTACGAGCAGTACTTC
TRBV5-1	NA	TRBJ2-1	TRBD1	CASSLDRGMDGEQFF	TGCGCCAGCAGCTTGGACAGGGGGATGGACGGTGAGCAGTTCTTC
TRBV6-6	once	TRBJ1-5	TRBD1	CASSINPGGLAHQPQHF	TGTGCCAGCAGCATCAACCCAGGGGGATTAGCCCATCAGCCCCAGCATTTT
TRBV5-1	NA	TRBJ2-2	TRBD1	CASSSADRALVRETGELFF	TGCGCCAGCAGCTCAGCGGACAGGGCGCTGGTTAGGGAAACCGGGGAGCTGTTTTTT
TRBV6-6	NA	TRBJ2-6	TRBD1	CASSYRTGVSSGVLTF	TGTGCCAGCAGTTACCGGACAGGGGTCTCCTCGGGCGTCCTGACTTTC
TRBV9	NA	TRBJ2-3	TRBD2	CASTIAGGSTDTQYF	TGTGCCAGCACCATAGCGGGGGGAAGCACAGATACGCAGTATTTT
TRBV20-1	many	TRBJ2-7	NA	CSARGDGTYEQYF	TGCAGTGCTAGGGGAGACGGTACCTACGAGCAGTACTTC
TRBV27	few	TRBJ2-1	NA	CASSQTSTDEQFF	TGTGCCAGCAGTCAAACTAGCACAGATGAGCAGTTCTTC
TRBV28	few	TRBJ2-5	NA	CASSPSEVTQYF	TGTGCCAGCAGTCCTAGCGAGGTGACCCAGTACTTC
TRBV12-3/TRBV12-4	few	TRBJ2-7	NA	CASSVLLGSYEQYF	TGTGCCAGCAGTGTTTTACTAGGGTCTTACGAGCAGTACTTC
TRBV15	NA	TRBJ2-7	TRBD2	CATSSGGNNEQYF	TGTGCCACCAGTAGCGGGGGAAACAATGAGCAGTACTTC
TRBV3-1	few	TRBJ2-7	NA	CASSPSTASYEQYF	TGTGCCAGCAGCCCCTCGACAGCCTCCTACGAGCAGTACTTC
TRBV5-6	NA	TRBJ2-7	NA	CASSLSLRDVYEQYF	TGTGCCAGCAGCCTTTCCCTGCGGGACGTTTACGAGCAGTACTTC
TRBV6-6	NA	TRBJ2-1	NA	CASTLLGDSYNEQFF	TGTGCCAGCACCCTACTCGGAGACTCCTACAATGAGCAGTTCTTC
TRBV4-1	NA	TRBJ2-7	NA	CASSQAVFNEQYF	TGCGCCAGCAGCCAAGCGGTATTCAACGAGCAGTACTTC